The rows below give T cell receptor beta chains drawn from one sample of a study of Graves' ophthalmopathy and Graves' hyperthyroidism. TCRdb re-called the multiplex PCR reads through MiXCR, storing one row per CDR3 protein. The sample gives about 220,000 distinct CDR3 sequences, 20% to 25% of which show up once; roughly 44% is in the top ten. The source material was peripheral blood. The receptor set was obtained from a woman aged 45-65 years with Graves' ophthalmopathy. The CDR3 runs from the conserved cysteine through the conserved F or W. D genes are given only for firm matches. The listing skips clone size in some rows; elsewhere it reads once, few, many or a size class.

D: NA
size: many
J: TRBJ2-5
V: TRBV9
CDR3: CASSPWGGETQYF
DNA: TGTGCCAGCAGCCCCTGGGGCGGAGAGACCCAGTACTTC

D: NA
size: many
J: TRBJ2-5
V: TRBV25-1
CDR3: CASSDEELIQETQYF
DNA: TGTGCCAGCAGTGATGAGGAGTTGATCCAAGAGACCCAGTACTTC

D: TRBD2
size: many
J: TRBJ2-5
V: TRBV11-1
CDR3: CASSARREFQETQYF
DNA: TGTGCCAGCAGCGCCCGGCGGGAGTTCCAGGAGACCCAGTACTTC

D: TRBD2
size: many
J: TRBJ2-2
V: TRBV11-2
CDR3: CASSRGYGGITGELFF
DNA: TGTGCCAGCAGCCGTGGTTACGGGGGGATCACCGGGGAGCTGTTTTTT

D: NA
size: many
J: TRBJ1-5
V: TRBV2
CDR3: CASSEGQINQPQHF
DNA: TGTGCCAGCAGTGAAGGACAGATAAATCAGCCCCAGCATTTT

D: NA
size: many
J: TRBJ2-5
V: TRBV11-2
CDR3: CASSLGNSDGETQYF
DNA: TGTGCCAGCAGCTTAGGCAATTCGGACGGGGAGACCCAGTACTTC

D: NA
size: many
J: TRBJ1-5
V: TRBV12-3/TRBV12-4
CDR3: CASSLGGGKPQHF
DNA: TGTGCCAGCAGTTTAGGTGGGGGCAAGCCCCAGCATTTT

D: NA
size: many
J: TRBJ1-1
V: TRBV10-3
CDR3: CATNSWGGTEAFF
DNA: TGTGCCACTAACTCTTGGGGTGGCACTGAAGCTTTCTTT

D: NA
size: NA
J: TRBJ1-2
V: TRBV30
CDR3: CAWSKGGNYGYTF
DNA: TGTGCCTGGAGTAAGGGTGGGAACTATGGCTACACCTTC

D: NA
size: NA
J: TRBJ2-7
V: TRBV6-5
CDR3: CASSYGELTEQYF
DNA: TGTGCCAGCAGTTACGGGGAACTGACCGAGCAGTACTTC